In this sample, the clone carrying this TCR beta chain turned up a few times. The antigen remains undetermined. This sample is part of a study of response to subunit inactivated influenza vaccine. Study conclusions and caveats: Every seasonal influenza vaccination brings in few new T cells, the authors suggested.

TCRdb ran MiXCR on the RT-PCR reads and lists one entry per CDR3 protein. The sample comprises 490,000 or so distinct CDR3 sequences, 7.5% to 8.5% of which are singletons, and around 13% rests with the top ten. The TCR was taken from a man between 50 and 75 years old who received an inactivated influenza vaccine. Sample: PBMCs from blood, taken less than 25 months after vaccination.

CDR3 sequence reads: CASNLAGNEQFF. CDR3 bases: TGTGCCAGCAACCTGGCGGGGAATGAGCAGTTCTTC. This chain uses TRBV6-6 with TRBJ2-1; possible D gene TRBD2, 6 bases. Per the germline V gene, CDR1 is MNHNY and CDR2 is SVGAGI (reference sequence). The CDR3 length is 12 residues. The ends were cut back, 7 bases at V and 7 bases at J, with 11 bases in the middle.